One and the same sample provided the 18 T cell receptor beta chains below, sequenced in a study of shared clonotypes between healthy human individuals. Produced via immunoSEQ multiplex PCR; TCRdb's table is partial and in-frame only. The sample holds more than 500,000 clones; more than 95% are singletons and the top ten take 0.05% to 0.08%. The sample taken for sequencing was naive CD4+ T cells sorted from blood. Subset of the sample: CD45RA+ positively selected. These receptors all stem from a woman in her thirties in good health.

The V gene is TRBV6-5, the J gene TRBJ1-1, with D uncertain. Trimming shortened V by 8 bases and J by 4 bases, and 17 bases separated the two germline ends. CDR1 MNHEY and CDR2 SVGAGI come from the germline V gene. This CDR3 comprises 14 residues. Written as DNA, the CDR3 is TGTGCCAGCGAAGCCCGAAACGCGGGCACTGAAGCTTTCTTT. Amino acids: CASEARNAGTEAFF.

The chain joins TRBV6-4 to TRBJ1-5; TRBD1 agrees at 7 bases. The V segment lost 6 bases and the J segment 2 bases; nucleotides outside the gene matches: 7. CDR3 length: 15 amino acids. Germline V gives CDR1 MRHNA, CDR2 SNTAGT. The CDR3 here is CASSPGQLGNQPQHF. The CDR3 DNA reads TGTGCCAGCAGCCCGGGACAGCTCGGCAATCAGCCCCAGCATTTT.

The chain combines TRBV28 with TRBJ2-7; possibly TRBD1 or TRBD2 for D (5 bases each). Germline V gives CDR1 MDHEN, CDR2 SYDVKM. Trimming left V 2 bases short and J 2 bases short, with 16 bases between. CDR3 length equals 16 residues. DNA of the CDR3: TGTGCCAGCAGTTTAGGGGGTGGGGGATACACCTACGAGCAGTACTTC. Translated, it gives CASSLGGGGYTYEQYF.

The chain recombines TRBV7-9 with TRBJ2-7; TRBD1 agrees at 8 bases. Germline V gives CDR1 SEHNR, CDR2 FQNEAQ (reference sequence). V gave up 4 bases and J gave up 12 bases; unmatched junction bases: 8. The CDR3 has 12 amino acids. The CDR3 DNA reads TGTGCCAGCAGCTGGGCCGAACAGGGGGGGTACTTC. Translated, it gives CASSWAEQGGYF. Full variable domain (outside the CDR3, taken from reference TRBV7-9 and TRBJ2-7): DTGVSQNPRHKITKRGQNVTFRCDPISEHNRLYWYRQTLGQGPEFLTYFQNEAQLEKSRLLSDRFSAERPKGSFSTLEIQRTEQGDSAMYLCASSWAEQGGYFGPGTRLTVT.

The chain carries TRBV25-1 and TRBJ1-4; D possibly corresponds to TRBD1 (5 bases). CDR3 length: 15 amino acids. Germline lookup yields CDR1 MGHDK and CDR2 SYGVNS. The V end lost 3 bases, the J end lost 0 bases, and 8 bases lay between the germline ends. Here the CDR3 reads CASSDLGATNEKLFF. In DNA form, the CDR3 reads TGTGCCAGCAGTGACTTGGGGGCAACTAATGAAAAACTGTTTTTT.

The CDR3 DNA is TGTGCCAGCGGGGAGGGGTTCTACGAGCAGTACTTC. Residues: CASGEGFYEQYF. The genes are TRBV28 and TRBJ2-7, with 7 bases that match TRBD2. V lost 8 bases, J lost 3 bases, and 4 bases stayed unmatched. The CDR3 has 12 residues. The germline V gene has CDR1 MDHEN and CDR2 SYDVKM.

This clone has just one count. The genes are TRBV7-8 and TRBJ1-1; D call uncertain. Between the trimmed V and J ends, which lost 1 base and 0 bases, there was a span of 12 bases. There are 16 residues in the CDR3. In germline, CDR1 is SGHVS, CDR2 FQNEAQ. The CDR3 reads CASSLETPLMNTEAFF. CDR3 nucleotide sequence: TGTGCCAGCAGCTTAGAGACACCACTCATGAACACTGAAGCTTTCTTT. Combining the CDR3 with reference TRBV7-8 and TRBJ1-1 gives the whole variable domain GAGVSQSPRYKVAKRGQDVALRCDPISGHVSLFWYQQALGQGPEFLTYFQNEAQLDKSGLPSDRFFAERPEGSVSTLKIQRTQQEDSAVYLCASSLETPLMNTEAFFGQGTRLTVV.

V gene TRBV5-6 combines with J gene TRBJ2-5; perhaps TRBD2 as D (5 bases). This CDR3 is built from 15 residues. The germline V gene encodes CDR1 SGHDT and CDR2 YYEEEE. With 0 bases removed from V and 4 bases from J, the gap between germline ends came to 13 bases. CDR3 in DNA: TGTGCCAGCAGCTTGGGGGGAAGCGGTGGAGAGACCCAGTACTTC. This encodes CASSLGGSGGETQYF. Using reference TRBV5-6 and TRBJ2-5 for the parts outside the CDR3, the full variable domain is DAGVTQSPTHLIKTRGQQVTLRCSPKSGHDTVSWYQQALGQGPQFIFQYYEEEERQRGNFPDRFSGHQFPNYSSELNVNALLLGDSALYLCASSLGGSGGETQYFGPGTRLLVL.

V is TRBV29-1 and J is TRBJ2-7; no definite D call. CDR3 length: 13 amino acids. V was trimmed by 5 bases and J by 2 bases, leaving 13 bases between them. The germline V gene encodes CDR1 SQVTM and CDR2 ANQGSEA. This CDR3 reads CSVTVIGTYEQYF. CDR3 DNA sequence: TGCAGCGTTACAGTGATTGGTACCTACGAGCAGTACTTC.

The chain is built from TRBV19 and TRBJ2-2, with D possibly called TRBD1 or TRBD2 (5 bases each). Looked up from germline, CDR1 is LNHDA and CDR2 is SQIVND (reference sequence). Trimming left V 10 bases short and J 2 bases short, with 32 bases between. CDR3 length: 20 amino acids. Here the CDR3 DNA reads TGTGCCATTAAGAAAACCATGCCCGGGACCACCCCCTTTAACACCGGGGAGCTGTTTTTT. This encodes CAIKKTMPGTTPFNTGELFF.

J is TRBJ1-1 and V is TRBV4-1; D is uncertain. The CDR3 runs 16 residues. In germline, CDR1 is MGHRA, CDR2 YSYEKL. The V end lost 1 base, the J end lost 2 bases, and 14 bases lay between the germline ends. The CDR3 loop reads CASSQGQLYSNTEAFF. For the CDR3, the DNA is TGCGCCAGCAGCCAAGGCCAACTATACTCTAACACTGAAGCTTTCTTT.

CDR3 residues: CAITRGPNYGYTF. As DNA, the CDR3 is TGTGCCATCACAAGGGGGCCTAACTATGGCTACACCTTC. The rearrangement links TRBV10-3 to TRBJ1-2; 7 bases are a match to TRBD1. This CDR3 region has 13 residues. Germline V lookup: CDR1 ENHRY, CDR2 SYGVKD. J lost 0 bases, V lost 7 bases, and 2 bases had no gene match.

The rearrangement uses TRBV4-1 and TRBJ1-2, with D tentatively TRBD1 (5 bases). Trimming took off 1 base at V and 4 bases at J, with 13 bases between the two ends. Per germline, CDR1 MGHRA and CDR2 YSYEKL. This CDR3 has 15 residues. The CDR3 coding sequence is TGCGCCAGCAGCCAAGGTCGGGACGGAGCCTATGGCTACACCTTC. This sequence encodes CASSQGRDGAYGYTF.

The CDR3 is CASSLADDTQYF. The DNA for the CDR3 is TGTGCCAGCAGCCTGGCCGATGATACGCAGTATTTT. This chain links TRBV11-2 with TRBJ2-3; no clear D. CDR1 is SGHAT, CDR2 FQNNGV, per germline. The CDR3 sequence is 12 residues long. V lost 5 bases and J lost 6, with 9 bases in between.

This sequence joins TRBV19 and TRBJ1-5; 9 nucleotides line up with TRBD1. This CDR3 region has 13 residues. Germline values: CDR1 LNHDA, CDR2 SQIVND (reference sequence). V trimming: 8 bases; J trimming: 4 bases; junction bases outside the gene matches: 3. CDR3 coding DNA: TGTGCCAGTGGACAGGGGAAGAATCAGCCCCAGCATTTT. It specifies CASGQGKNQPQHF.

The chain has TRBV28 and TRBJ2-3; 7 bases are shared with TRBD2. The CDR3 runs 16 residues. Looked up from germline, CDR1 is MDHEN and CDR2 is SYDVKM. V lost 3 bases to trimming and J lost 0 bases; unmatched junction nucleotides: 6. For the CDR3, the DNA is TGTGCCAGCAGTTTTCGTTCGCGGGAGAGCACAGATACGCAGTATTTT. Translated, it gives CASSFRSRESTDTQYF.

The V call is TRBV5-8, the J call TRBJ2-7; 9 bases line up with TRBD1. Losses at the gene ends were 2 bases for V and 1 base for J; bases not matched to a gene: 7. CDR3 length equals 16 residues. CDR1 SGHTS and CDR2 YDEGEE come from the germline V gene. This CDR3 reads CASSLADRGNSYEQYF. The CDR3 DNA is TGTGCCAGCAGCTTAGCCGACAGGGGGAATTCCTACGAGCAGTACTTC.

This clone was counted a single time. The rearrangement joins TRBV28 to TRBJ1-3; a weak D match, TRBD1 (5 bases). V was clipped by 3 bases and J by 3 bases, with 9 bases between them. This CDR3 is 14 amino acids long. Germline loops: CDR1 MDHEN, CDR2 SYDVKM. Here the CDR3 DNA reads TGTGCCAGCAGTTTTCGGGGGGATGGAAACACCATATATTTT. Translating gives CASSFRGDGNTIYF.